The T cell receptor (beta chain) under discussion was sequenced for a study of technical replicates of blood from a few donors. Method: immunoSEQ multiplex PCR; TCRdb's copy keeps in-frame clones and lacks some. The sample has tens of thousands of clones; about 91% are singletons. CDR3 length: 15 residues. CDR1 is SGHVS, CDR2 FQNEAQ, per germline. V was cut by 6 bases and J by 6 bases, with 17 bases left in between. This receptor was identified in a human donor in good health. Some clones in this sample may be carry-over from other donors' samples. The specimen was T cells isolated from PBMCs. The chain couples TRBV7-8 to TRBJ1-4, with D unclear. The CDR3 reads CASRSSRTDYEKLFF. The CDR3 DNA sequence: TGTGCCAGCAGATCTAGTAGAACTGACTATGAAAAACTGTTTTTT.